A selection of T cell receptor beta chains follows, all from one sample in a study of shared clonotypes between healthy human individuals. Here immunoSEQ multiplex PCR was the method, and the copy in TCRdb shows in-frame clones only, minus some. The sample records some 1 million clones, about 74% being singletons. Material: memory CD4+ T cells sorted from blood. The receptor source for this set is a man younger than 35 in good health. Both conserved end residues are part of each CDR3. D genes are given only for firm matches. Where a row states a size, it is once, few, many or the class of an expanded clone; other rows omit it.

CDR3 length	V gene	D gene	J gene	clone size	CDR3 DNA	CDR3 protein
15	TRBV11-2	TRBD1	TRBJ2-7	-	TGTGCCAGCAGCTTAAGGGGCCCAGGGGGCTACGAGCAGTACTTC	CASSLRGPGGYEQYF
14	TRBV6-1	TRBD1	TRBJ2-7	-	TGTGCCAGCAGAATGACAGGGCTTACATACGAGCAGTACTTC	CASRMTGLTYEQYF
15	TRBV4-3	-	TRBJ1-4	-	TGCGCCAGCAGCCAAGGTCTCTCGGGGAATGAAAAACTGTTTTTT	CASSQGLSGNEKLFF
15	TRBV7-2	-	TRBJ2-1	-	TGTGCCAGCAGCTTAGGATCGGGACGCTACAATGAGCAGTTCTTC	CASSLGSGRYNEQFF
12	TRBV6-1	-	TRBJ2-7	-	TGTGCCACCAGTCTACTTTCCTACGAGCAGTACTTC	CATSLLSYEQYF
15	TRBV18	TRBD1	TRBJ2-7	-	TGTGCCAGCTCACCCCGACAGGGGGAATCCTACGAGCAGTACTTC	CASSPRQGESYEQYF
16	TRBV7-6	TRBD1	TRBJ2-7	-	TGTGCCAGCAGCTCGGGCCAATTGGGACAGGCCTACGAGCAGTACTTC	CASSSGQLGQAYEQYF
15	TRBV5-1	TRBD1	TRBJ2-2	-	TGCGCCAGCAGCTTGGAGGGACAGGGGTCCGGGGAGCTGTTTTTT	CASSLEGQGSGELFF
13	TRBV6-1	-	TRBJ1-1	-	TGTGCCAGCATATCTCGGAGGAACACTGAAGCTTTCTTT	CASISRRNTEAFF
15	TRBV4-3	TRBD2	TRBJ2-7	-	TGCGCCAGCAGCCTTGGGACTAGCGGCTTATACGAGCAGTACTTC	CASSLGTSGLYEQYF
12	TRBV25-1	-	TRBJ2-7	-	TGTGCCAGCAAGTCGGAGGGCTACGAGCAGTACTTC	CASKSEGYEQYF
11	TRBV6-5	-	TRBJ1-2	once	TGTGCCAGCAGGACAGCTGGTGGCTACACCTTC	CASRTAGGYTF
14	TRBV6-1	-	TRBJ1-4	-	TGTGCCACCGTTCCGACACAGCATAATGAAAAACTGTTTTTT	CATVPTQHNEKLFF
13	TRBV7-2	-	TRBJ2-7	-	TGTGCCAGCAGCCCAATGGCAAAGGTCGAGCAGTACTTC	CASSPMAKVEQYF
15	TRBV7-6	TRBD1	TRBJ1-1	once	TGTGCCAGCAGCCGACAGGGGGGTTTGAGGGCTGAAGCTTTCTTT	CASSRQGGLRAEAFF
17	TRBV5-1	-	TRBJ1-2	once	TGCGCCAGCAGCCGGAGGGCAGGGGAAGTGGTAGGAGGCGGCTACACCTTC	CASSRRAGEVVGGGYTF
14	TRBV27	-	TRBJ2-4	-	TGTGCCAGCAGTCCAGACAGGTTTGAAAACATTCAGTACTTC	CASSPDRFENIQYF
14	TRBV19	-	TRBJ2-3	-	TGTGCCAGTAGTAATCTAGATAGGCGCAATACGCAGTATTTT	CASSNLDRRNTQYF
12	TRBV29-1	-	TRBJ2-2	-	TGCAGCGTGGGATTGGGGGCCGGGGAGCTGTTTTTT	CSVGLGAGELFF
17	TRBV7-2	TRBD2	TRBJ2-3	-	TGTGCCAGCAGCCCCAGACCGGGAGGATCGCAACATGGGACGCAGTATTTT	CASSPRPGGSQHGTQYF
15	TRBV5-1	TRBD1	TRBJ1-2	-	TGCGCCAGCAGCACCGGACAGGGGGCAGCTGAGGGCTACACCTTC	CASSTGQGAAEGYTF
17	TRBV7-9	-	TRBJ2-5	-	TGTGCCAGCATCCGATCGGGGGCGAGGGGCCCTTGGGAGACCCAGTACTTC	CASIRSGARGPWETQYF
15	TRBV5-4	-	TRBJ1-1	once	TGTGCCAGCAGCCTATTTCGACAGGATGGCACTGAAGCTTTCTTT	CASSLFRQDGTEAFF
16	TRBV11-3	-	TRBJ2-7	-	TGTGCCAGCAGCTTAGATTCCCGACTGCCATCCTACGAGCAGTACTTC	CASSLDSRLPSYEQYF
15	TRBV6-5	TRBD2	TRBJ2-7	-	TGTGCCAGCAGTTACTCAACTAGCGGAACCTACGAGCAGTACTTC	CASSYSTSGTYEQYF
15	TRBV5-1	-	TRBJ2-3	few	TGCGCCAGCAGCGACCCAACTATTGGGACAGATACGCAGTATTTT	CASSDPTIGTDTQYF
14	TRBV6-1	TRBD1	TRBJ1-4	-	TGTGCCAGCAGTGACCAGGGGACAGGGGAAAAACTGTTTTTT	CASSDQGTGEKLFF
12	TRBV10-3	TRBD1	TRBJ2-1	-	TGTGCCATCAGTGACCCGGGACGGACAGGGCTCTTC	CAISDPGRTGLF
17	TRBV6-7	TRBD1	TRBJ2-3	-	TGTGCCAGCAGTCGCCCTGAACAGGGACAGGGGGCAAATACGCAGTATTTT	CASSRPEQGQGANTQYF
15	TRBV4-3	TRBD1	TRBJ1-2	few	TGCGCCAGCAGCCAGACCGGGACAGCTAACTATGGCTACACCTTC	CASSQTGTANYGYTF
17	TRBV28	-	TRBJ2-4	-	TGTGCCAGCAGTTTCGGAGTGGGAATAGGGGCCAAAAACATTCAGTACTTC	CASSFGVGIGAKNIQYF
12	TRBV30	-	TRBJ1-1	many	TGTGCCTGGAACCGGGAGAACACTGAAGCTTTCTTT	CAWNRENTEAFF
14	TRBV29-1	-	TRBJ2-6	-	TGCAGCGTTGTACCTATCTCTGGGGCCAACGTCCTGACTTTC	CSVVPISGANVLTF
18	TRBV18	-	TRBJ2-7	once	TGTGCCAGCTCACCGCCGTTGACCGATGCTCTGGCTTCCTACGAGCAGTACTTC	CASSPPLTDALASYEQYF
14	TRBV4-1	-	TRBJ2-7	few	TGCGCCAGCAGTCAAGCGGAAGAGTCCTACGAGCAGTACTTC	CASSQAEESYEQYF
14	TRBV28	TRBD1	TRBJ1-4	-	TGTGCCAGCAGACCGGGACAGTCTAATGAAAAACTGTTTTTT	CASRPGQSNEKLFF
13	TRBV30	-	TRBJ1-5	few	TGTGCCTGGAGTCCAACAGGGACACAGCCCCAGCATTTT	CAWSPTGTQPQHF
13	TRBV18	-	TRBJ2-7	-	TGTGCCAGCTCACCAACCCAGGACCACGAGCAGTACTTC	CASSPTQDHEQYF
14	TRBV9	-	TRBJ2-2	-	TGTGCCAGCAGCCGACAGGAAAACACCGGGGAGCTGTTTTTT	CASSRQENTGELFF
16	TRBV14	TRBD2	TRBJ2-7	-	TGTGCCAGCAGCCAGGGAGGACTAGCGGGACTCGGCGAGCAGTACTTC	CASSQGGLAGLGEQYF
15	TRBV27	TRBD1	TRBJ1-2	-	TGTGCCAGCAGTTTATCAACACAGGGGTCGGCTGGCTACACCTTC	CASSLSTQGSAGYTF
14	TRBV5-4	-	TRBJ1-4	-	TGTGCCAGCAGCCTCGGGGGGGAGAATGAAAAACTGTTTTTT	CASSLGGENEKLFF
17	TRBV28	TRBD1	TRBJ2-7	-	TGTGCCAGCAGGACAGAGGCTCCAGGGGGCTCCCGCTACGAGCAGTACTTC	CASRTEAPGGSRYEQYF
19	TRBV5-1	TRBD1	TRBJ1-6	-	TGCGCCAGCAGCCCCCAGGGGGACAGGGGAAGCTCCTATAATTCACCCCTCCACTTT	CASSPQGDRGSSYNSPLHF
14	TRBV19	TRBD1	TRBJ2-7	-	TGTGCCAGTAGTACTCAGGGGGCCGACTACGAGCAGTACTTC	CASSTQGADYEQYF
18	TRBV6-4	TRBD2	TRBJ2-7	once	TGTGCCAGCAGTGACGAGGAGCGGGAGCGGTTGGTCTCCCACGAGCAGTACTTC	CASSDEERERLVSHEQYF
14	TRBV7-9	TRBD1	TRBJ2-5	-	TGTGCCAGCAGCTCGGGGACAGGGACGGAGACCCAGTACTTC	CASSSGTGTETQYF
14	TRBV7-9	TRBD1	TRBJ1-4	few	TGTGCCAGCAGCGGACAGGGATTTAATGAAAAACTGTTTTTT	CASSGQGFNEKLFF
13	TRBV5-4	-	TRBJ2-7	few	TGTGCCGATAGCCGACAGCCAACATCCGAGCAGTACTTC	CADSRQPTSEQYF
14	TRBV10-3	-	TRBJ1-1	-	TGTGCCATCAGTGTAGGACAGCGCAACACTGAAGCTTTCTTT	CAISVGQRNTEAFF
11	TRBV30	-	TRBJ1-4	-	TGTGCCTGCCGAGGGAATGAAAAACTGTTTTTT	CACRGNEKLFF
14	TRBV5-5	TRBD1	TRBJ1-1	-	TGTGCCAGCAGCCCTGGACAGGGTGTGACTGAAGCTTTCTTT	CASSPGQGVTEAFF
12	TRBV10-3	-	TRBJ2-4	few	TGTGCCATCAGTGAGGATCAAAACATTCAGTACTTC	CAISEDQNIQYF
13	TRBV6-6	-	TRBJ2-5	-	TGTGCCAGCACTCTGGGGGGTACGGAGACCCAGTACTTC	CASTLGGTETQYF